This T cell receptor beta chain was captured by sequencing in a study of identical twins. General study findings and limits: In cord blood, abundant beta clonotypes had fewer insertions; memory showed no trend.

As to this clonotype: The antigen is undetermined.

TCRdb reprocessed the 5' RACE reads with MiXCR, giving one entry per CDR3 protein. The table shows 420,000 or so distinct CDR3 sequences, with roughly 18% occurring only once. CDR3 length: 15 residues. The germline V gene has CDR1 MNHNS and CDR2 SASEGT. Trimming took off 4 bases at V and 0 bases at J, with 10 bases between the two ends. The sequencing sample was made of naive T cells sorted from blood. This receptor was taken from a man in his fifties or sixties in good health. The J gene is TRBJ2-1, the V gene TRBV6-1; D remains ambiguous. The CDR3 sequence: CASSAVHSSYNEQFF. Here the CDR3 DNA reads TGTGCCAGCAGTGCCGTACACAGCTCCTACAATGAGCAGTTCTTC.